This TCR beta chain was captured by sequencing in a study of blood T cell repertoires in COVID-19. Across the study: PBMCs, B-cell-depleted T cells, or T cells provided the cDNA or gDNA that made up the material.

The CDR3 is 15 amino acids. V lost 0 bases, J lost 4 bases, and 10 bases lay in between. Germline CDR1 MNHNS, CDR2 SASEGT. Sequenced by immunoSEQ multiplex PCR; TCRdb stores in-frame clones only, minus some. Of 250,000 to 350,000 clones listed, around 90% are singletons. For recovered donors of Cohort 3, there were two negative PCRs, clearance, or symptom resolution. The sample was PBMCs or T cells enriched from blood (not recorded which). This chain links TRBV6-1 with TRBJ1-3; D uncertain. This receptor was identified in a man aged 55-75 years who had recovered from COVID-19. The CDR3 spells CASSEAKGRGNTIYF. The CDR3 region has the DNA TGTGCCAGCAGTGAAGCGAAAGGGAGGGGAAACACCATATATTTT.